The 28 T cell receptor beta chains reported below all come from one sample, sequenced in a study of CD8 T cells in Susac syndrome. RNA amounts of about 0.5 to 1 ug underwent reverse transcription with random hexamers. TCRdb recomputed calls from the immunoSEQ multiplex PCR reads with MiXCR, one row per CDR3 protein. Among 200,000 or so distinct CDR3 sequences listed, roughly 95% were seen once. The sequenced sample was CD4+ T cells from PBMCs. The receptors were sampled from a human donor with multiple sclerosis.

The CDR3 here is CASSLMGADTQYF. The CDR3 coding sequence is TGCGCCAGCAGTTTGATGGGGGCCGATACGCAGTATTTT. V is TRBV5-1 and J is TRBJ2-3; the D gene is possibly TRBD1 (6 bases). The CDR3 extends over 13 amino acids. V was trimmed by 5 bases and J by 6 bases, leaving 13 bases between them. Per germline, CDR1 SGHRS and CDR2 YFSETQ.

The J gene is TRBJ1-2, the V gene TRBV5-1; TRBD1 aligns across 8 bases. This CDR3 is built from 13 residues. CDR1 and CDR2 from the germline V gene are SGHRS and YFSETQ. Losses at the gene ends were 3 bases for V and 8 bases for J; bases not matched to a gene: 6. The CDR3 DNA is TGCGCCAGCAGCTACGGACAGGGAGGAGGCTACACCTTC. This gives the protein CASSYGQGGGYTF.

The chain couples TRBV12-3 or TRBV12-4 to TRBJ2-7, with TRBD2 as a possible D gene (6 bases). V gave up 0 bases and J gave up 3 bases, with 12 bases separating them. The CDR3 runs 15 residues. CDR3: CASSLATGAYYEQYF. Here the CDR3 DNA reads TGTGCCAGCAGTTTAGCGACGGGAGCCTACTACGAGCAGTACTTC.

V usage is TRBV29-1 and J usage is TRBJ1-2; D is unclear. CDR1 SQVTM and CDR2 ANQGSEA come from the germline V gene. The CDR3 loop spans 15 amino acids. V was cut by 4 bases and J by 3 bases, with 18 bases left in between. This CDR3 is CSVALGPTPDYGYTF. In DNA, the CDR3 is TGCAGCGTTGCCCTGGGCCCTACCCCTGACTATGGCTACACCTTC.

In its sample, this clonotype was seen once. The chain couples TRBV29-1 to TRBJ2-1; D might be TRBD1 (5 bases). V was trimmed by 4 bases and J by 7 bases, leaving 8 bases between them. The CDR3 length is 11 residues. Germline values: CDR1 SQVTM, CDR2 ANQGSEA. DNA of the CDR3: TGCAGCGTTGGGTCAGGGAATGAGCAGTTCTTC. Translating gives CSVGSGNEQFF.

This clonotype was recorded only once. V gene TRBV27 combines with J gene TRBJ1-5, with TRBD1 identical over 8 bases. From germline, CDR1 is MNHEY and CDR2 SMNVEV (reference sequence). There are 16 residues in the CDR3. The junction had 7 bases not matched to a gene; V was cut back by 6 bases and J by 0 bases. CDR3 coding DNA: TGTGCCAGCAGCGATCAGGGGGCCTATAGCAATCAGCCCCAGCATTTT. Translated: CASSDQGAYSNQPQHF.

The chain carries TRBV4-1 and TRBJ1-2; D may be TRBD1 (5 bases). Germline loops: CDR1 MGHRA, CDR2 YSYEKL. The germline V and J ends were trimmed by 0 bases and 8 bases, with 22 bases remaining between them. This CDR3 region has 17 residues. The CDR3 loop is CASSQEGGAAWNGGYTF. The CDR3 region has the DNA TGCGCCAGCAGCCAAGAGGGGGGAGCCGCATGGAATGGCGGCTACACCTTC.

This clonotype appeared a single time. The chain links TRBV3-1 to TRBJ1-6; tentative D call: TRBD1 (6 bases). Germline CDR1 and CDR2: LGHDT and YNNKEL (reference sequence). CDR3 length equals 12 residues. V was cut by 6 bases and J by 11 bases, with 11 bases left in between. The CDR3 here is CASSAGGPPLHF. Here the CDR3 DNA reads TGTGCCAGCAGTGCCGGGGGCCCACCCCTCCACTTT.

V gene TRBV6-5 combines with J gene TRBJ2-2; 7 bases are shared with TRBD1. The germline V gene encodes CDR1 MNHEY and CDR2 SVGAGI. This CDR3 contains 15 residues. V lost 5 bases, J lost 6 bases, and 9 bases stayed unmatched. CDR3 protein: CASSPTGTAPGELFF. The CDR3 DNA is TGTGCCAGCAGTCCGACCGGGACAGCTCCCGGGGAGCTGTTTTTT.

The J gene is TRBJ2-5, the V gene TRBV10-3, with D possibly matching TRBD2 (5 bases). CDR3 length equals 14 residues. V lost 5 bases and J lost 3, with 13 bases in between. Germline V lookup: CDR1 ENHRY, CDR2 SYGVKD. In nucleotides, the CDR3 is TGTGCCATCAGTTTATCCCTACTAGAAGAGACCCAGTACTTC. Translated: CAISLSLLEETQYF.

The chain has TRBV24-1 and TRBJ1-1; TRBD1 is a possible D gene (6 bases). V lost 5 bases and J 5 bases, leaving 26 bases between the germline ends. This CDR3 comprises 18 residues. CDR1 is KGHDR, CDR2 SFDVKD, per germline. CDR3 nucleotides: TGTGCCACCAGTGCTCACGACGGGACGTCGGGGGGCGCGACTGAAGCTTTCTTT. It encodes CATSAHDGTSGGATEAFF.

The chain carries TRBV18 and TRBJ2-7, with D hard to call. V lost 2 bases and J 4 bases, leaving 9 bases between the germline ends. This CDR3 is built from 13 residues. Germline-derived CDR1 and CDR2 are KGHSH and LQKENI. The CDR3 DNA is TGTGCCAGCTCACCAGGGATAGAATACGAGCAGTACTTC. This sequence encodes CASSPGIEYEQYF.

This sequence joins TRBV12-3 or TRBV12-4 and TRBJ2-3; possibly TRBD2 for D (7 bases). The length of the CDR3 is 15 residues. The V end lost 5 bases, the J end lost 6 bases, and 18 bases lay between the germline ends. DNA for the CDR3: TGTGCCAGCAGTACAGGGTCGGCGGGAGTCGATACGCAGTATTTT. This encodes CASSTGSAGVDTQYF.

This chain connects TRBV29-1 to TRBJ1-6; TRBD1 agrees at 9 bases. Trimming took 6 bases from V and 8 from J; bases not matched to a gene: 5. The CDR3 sequence is 13 residues long. Germline CDR1 SQVTM, CDR2 ANQGSEA. CDR3 in DNA: TGCAGCGTCCGGACAGGGGCGGATTCACCCCTCCACTTT. It codes for CSVRTGADSPLHF.

This clonotype appeared a single time. CDR3 in amino acids: CASSVVGAYGYTF. The DNA for the CDR3 is TGTGCCAGCAGCGTAGTTGGGGCTTATGGCTACACCTTC. V gene TRBV9 combines with J gene TRBJ1-2; D is possibly TRBD1 (5 bases). This CDR3 is 13 amino acids long. Germline CDR1 and CDR2: SGDLS and YYNGEE. The V end lost 0 bases, the J end lost 5 bases, and 8 bases lay between the germline ends.

The chain carries TRBV6-2 or TRBV6-3 and TRBJ1-1; D ambiguous. This CDR3 is 11 amino acids long. Per germline, CDR1 MNHEY and CDR2 SVGEGT. Trimming shortened V by 10 bases and J by 3 bases, and 9 bases separated the two germline ends. Here the CDR3 DNA reads TGTGCCACCACAGAGTACACTGAAGCTTTCTTT. This translates into CATTEYTEAFF.

This sequence joins TRBV3-1 and TRBJ1-6, with 11 bases fitting TRBD1. CDR1 and CDR2 from the germline V gene are LGHDT and YNNKEL (reference sequence). V lost 1 base, J lost 8 bases, and 4 bases stayed unmatched. The CDR3 has 16 residues. CDR3 amino acids: CASSQGGTGGDSPLHF. CDR3 coding DNA: TGTGCCAGCAGCCAAGGCGGGACAGGGGGGGATTCACCCCTCCACTTT.

The chain uses TRBV28 and TRBJ2-7; D is uncertain. The CDR3 has 12 residues. CDR1 is MDHEN and CDR2 is SYDVKM in the germline V gene. V lost 6 bases, J lost 5 bases, and 11 bases lay in between. The CDR3 DNA follows: TGTGCCAGCAGCCTGATTCGAAACGAGCAGTACTTC. As protein: CASSLIRNEQYF.

The chain uses TRBV5-1 and TRBJ2-5; a weak D match, TRBD2 (6 bases). The CDR3 consists of 13 residues. V was pared by 4 bases and J by 4 bases, with 11 bases between. Germline CDR1 SGHRS, CDR2 YFSETQ. This CDR3 is CASSMEGSETQYF. The DNA for the CDR3 is TGCGCCAGCAGCATGGAGGGTTCAGAGACCCAGTACTTC. Based on the CDR3 plus reference TRBV5-1 and TRBJ2-5, the full variable domain is KAGVTQTPRYLIKTRGQQVTLSCSPISGHRSVSWYQQTPGQGLQFLFEYFSETQRNKGNFPGRFSGRQFSNSRSEMNVSTLELGDSALYLCASSMEGSETQYFGPGTRLLVL.

The rearrangement links TRBV20-1 to TRBJ2-7; 10 nucleotides align to TRBD1. This CDR3 is 14 amino acids long. After removal of 4 bases from V and 4 bases from J, the junction contained 7 bases not matched to a gene. The germline gives CDR1 DFQATT, CDR2 SNEGSKA (reference sequence). The CDR3: CSANPGQGSYEQYF. In DNA form, the CDR3 reads TGCAGTGCTAACCCGGGACAGGGGAGTTACGAGCAGTACTTC.

This chain joins TRBV29-1 and TRBJ2-7; possible D gene TRBD1, 5 bases. Between the trimmed V and J ends, which lost 4 bases and 0 bases, there was a span of 13 bases. Germline CDR1 and CDR2: SQVTM and ANQGSEA. CDR3 length: 14 amino acids. CDR3 amino acids: CSVVGPASSYEQYF. In DNA form, the CDR3 reads TGCAGCGTTGTGGGGCCTGCGAGCTCCTACGAGCAGTACTTC.

Only one count was recorded for this clonotype. The V call is TRBV11-2, the J call TRBJ1-4; possibly TRBD1 for D (5 bases). The CDR3 has 17 residues. Trimming removed 5 bases from V and 0 bases from J, with 16 bases in between. Per germline, CDR1 SGHAT and CDR2 FQNNGV. DNA of the CDR3: TGTGCCAGCAGCCGGGACCCAGGGTCCACAACTAATGAAAAACTGTTTTTT. Its translation: CASSRDPGSTTNEKLFF.

The chain recombines TRBV4-1 with TRBJ2-7, with a possible D match to TRBD1 (6 bases). Trimming took off 1 base at V and 2 bases at J, with 15 bases between the two ends. Germline V gives CDR1 MGHRA, CDR2 YSYEKL. The length of the CDR3 is 16 residues. The CDR3 here is CASSQGEGDTTYEQYF. CDR3 coding DNA: TGCGCCAGCAGCCAAGGCGAGGGGGACACCACCTACGAGCAGTACTTC.

The CDR3 is CASSQRGSFNTEAFF. CDR3 nucleotides: TGTGCCAGCAGCCAGAGGGGCAGTTTTAACACTGAAGCTTTCTTT. V gene TRBV14 combines with J gene TRBJ1-1; TRBD1 might be the D (5 bases). The CDR3 runs 15 residues. V was pared by 3 bases and J by 2 bases, with 13 bases between. The germline gives CDR1 SGHDN, CDR2 FVKESK.

On this clonotype itself: The junction departs from germline at one end; a sequencing error may be responsible. V is TRBV7-7 and J is TRBJ1-1; D gene ambiguous. Looked up from germline, CDR1 is SSHAT and CDR2 is FNYEAQ (reference sequence). This CDR3 spans 14 amino acids. In DNA form, the CDR3 reads TGTGCTAGCAGCCCGCTCGACGGGAACACTGAAGCTTTCTTT. Protein sequence: CASSPLDGNTEAFF.

CDR3 coding DNA: TGTGCCAGCACCAAGACGGGAGGGATCCACGAGCAGTACTTC. It encodes CASTKTGGIHEQYF. The chain is built from TRBV27 and TRBJ2-7, with TRBD2 matching 8 bases. The CDR3 spans 14 residues. Looked up from germline, CDR1 is MNHEY and CDR2 is SMNVEV (reference sequence). J was trimmed by 5 bases and V by 7 bases; bases with no gene match: 10.

The rearrangement joins TRBV12-3 or TRBV12-4 to TRBJ1-1; tentatively, D is TRBD1 (6 bases). This CDR3 comprises 14 residues. V lost 4 bases to trimming and J lost 2 bases, with 11 bases between them. The CDR3 DNA reads as TGTGCCAGCAGTTCCTGGGACAAAAACACTGAAGCTTTCTTT. It yields the protein CASSSWDKNTEAFF.

The V gene is TRBV5-1, the J gene TRBJ2-1; D is possibly TRBD2 (5 bases). From germline, CDR1 is SGHRS and CDR2 YFSETQ. The CDR3 is made up of 14 amino acids. The V gene lost 2 bases and the J gene lost 7 bases, with 13 bases spanning the gap. This CDR3 reads CASSFDGGGNEQFF. The CDR3 nucleotides are TGCGCCAGCAGCTTTGATGGAGGCGGAAATGAGCAGTTCTTC.